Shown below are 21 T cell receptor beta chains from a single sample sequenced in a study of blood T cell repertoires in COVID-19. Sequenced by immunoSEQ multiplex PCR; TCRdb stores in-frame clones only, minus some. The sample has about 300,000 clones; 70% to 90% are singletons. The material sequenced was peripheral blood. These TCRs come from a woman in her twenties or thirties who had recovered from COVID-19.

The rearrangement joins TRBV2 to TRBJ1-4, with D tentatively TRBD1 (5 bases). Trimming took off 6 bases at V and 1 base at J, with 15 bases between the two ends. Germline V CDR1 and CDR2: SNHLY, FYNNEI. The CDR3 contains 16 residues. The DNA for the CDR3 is TGTGCCAGCAGCCCCGACAGTCTTAGAACTAATGAAAAACTGTTTTTT. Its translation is CASSPDSLRTNEKLFF.

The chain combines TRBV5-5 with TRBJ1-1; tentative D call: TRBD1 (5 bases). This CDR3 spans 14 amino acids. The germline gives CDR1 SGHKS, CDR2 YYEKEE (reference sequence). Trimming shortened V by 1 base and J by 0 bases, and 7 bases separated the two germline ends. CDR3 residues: CASSLSRVNTEAFF. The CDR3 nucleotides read TGTGCCAGCAGCTTGTCCAGGGTGAACACTGAAGCTTTCTTT. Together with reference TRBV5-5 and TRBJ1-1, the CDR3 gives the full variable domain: DAGVTQSPTHLIKTRGQQVTLRCSPISGHKSVSWYQQVLGQGPQFIFQYYEKEERGRGNFPDRFSARQFPNYSSELNVNALLLGDSALYLCASSLSRVNTEAFFGQGTRLTVV.

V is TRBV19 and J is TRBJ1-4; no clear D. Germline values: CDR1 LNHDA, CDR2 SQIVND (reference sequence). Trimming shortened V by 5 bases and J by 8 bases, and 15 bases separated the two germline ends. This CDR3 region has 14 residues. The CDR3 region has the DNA TGTGCCAGTAGTTCCGGGAGGGTTGGAGAAAAACTGTTTTTT. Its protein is CASSSGRVGEKLFF.

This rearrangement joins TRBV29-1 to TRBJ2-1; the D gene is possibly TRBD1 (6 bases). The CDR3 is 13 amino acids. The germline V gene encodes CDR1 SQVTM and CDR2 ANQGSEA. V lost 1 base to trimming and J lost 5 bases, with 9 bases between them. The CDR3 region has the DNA TGCAGCGTTGAAGGGACAGTTAACAATGAGCAGTTCTTC. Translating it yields CSVEGTVNNEQFF.

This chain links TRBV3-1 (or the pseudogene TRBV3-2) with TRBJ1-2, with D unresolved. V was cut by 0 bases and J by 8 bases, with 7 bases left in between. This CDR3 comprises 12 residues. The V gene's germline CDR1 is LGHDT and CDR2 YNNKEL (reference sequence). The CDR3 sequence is CASSQDRGGYTF. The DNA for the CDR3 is TGTGCCAGCAGCCAAGATCGAGGCGGCTACACCTTC.

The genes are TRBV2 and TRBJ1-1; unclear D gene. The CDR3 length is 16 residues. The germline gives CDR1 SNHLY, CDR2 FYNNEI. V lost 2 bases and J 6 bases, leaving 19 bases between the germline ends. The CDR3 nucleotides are TGTGCCAGCAGTGAATATACCAGGCGGGTAAAAGCTGAAGCTTTCTTT. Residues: CASSEYTRRVKAEAFF.

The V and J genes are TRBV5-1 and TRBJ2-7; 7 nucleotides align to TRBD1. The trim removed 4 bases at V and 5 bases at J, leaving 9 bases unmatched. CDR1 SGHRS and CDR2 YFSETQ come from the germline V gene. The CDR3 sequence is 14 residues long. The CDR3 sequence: CASSTPGQWDEQYF. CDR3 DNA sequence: TGCGCCAGCAGCACACCGGGACAGTGGGACGAGCAGTACTTC.

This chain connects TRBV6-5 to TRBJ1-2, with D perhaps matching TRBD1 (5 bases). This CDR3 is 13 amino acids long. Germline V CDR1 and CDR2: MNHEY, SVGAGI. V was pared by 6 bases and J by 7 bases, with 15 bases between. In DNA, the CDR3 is TGTGCCAGCAGACGAAGGCAGGGAACTGGCTACACCTTC. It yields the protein CASRRRQGTGYTF.

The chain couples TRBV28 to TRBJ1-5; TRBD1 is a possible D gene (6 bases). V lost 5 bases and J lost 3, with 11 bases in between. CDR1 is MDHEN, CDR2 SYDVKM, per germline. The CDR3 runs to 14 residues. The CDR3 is CASSRQVFNQPQHF. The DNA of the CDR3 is TGTGCCAGCAGTCGACAGGTTTTCAATCAGCCCCAGCATTTT. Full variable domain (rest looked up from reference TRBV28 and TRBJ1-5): DVKVTQSSRYLVKRTGEKVFLECVQDMDHENMFWYRQDPGLGLRLIYFSYDVKMKEKGDIPEGYSVSREKKERFSLILESASTNQTSMYLCASSRQVFNQPQHFGDGTRLSIL.

The DNA for the CDR3 is TGTGCCAGCAGCCCGGACAGGTCAGATACGCAGTATTTT. This sequence encodes CASSPDRSDTQYF. J is TRBJ2-3 and V is TRBV5-4, with 7 bases identical to TRBD1. CDR3 length equals 13 residues. V trimming: 4 bases; J trimming: 4 bases; junction bases outside the gene matches: 3. Germline CDR1 SGHNT, CDR2 YYREEE (reference sequence).

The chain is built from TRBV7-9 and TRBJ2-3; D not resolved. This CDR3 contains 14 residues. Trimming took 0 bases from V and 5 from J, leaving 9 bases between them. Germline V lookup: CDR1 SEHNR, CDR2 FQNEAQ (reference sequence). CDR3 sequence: CASSLAYHGDTQYF. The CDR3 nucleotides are TGTGCCAGCAGCTTAGCGTATCACGGAGATACGCAGTATTTT.

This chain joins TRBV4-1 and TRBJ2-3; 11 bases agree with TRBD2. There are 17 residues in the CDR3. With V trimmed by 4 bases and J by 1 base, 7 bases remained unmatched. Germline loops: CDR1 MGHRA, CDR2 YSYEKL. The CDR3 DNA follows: TGCGCCAGCAGCCTCGCGACTAGCGGGGCTGGCACAGATACGCAGTATTTT. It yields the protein CASSLATSGAGTDTQYF.

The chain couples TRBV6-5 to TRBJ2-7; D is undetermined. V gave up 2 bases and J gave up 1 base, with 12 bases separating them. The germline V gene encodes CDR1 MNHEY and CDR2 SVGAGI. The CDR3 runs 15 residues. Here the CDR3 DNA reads TGTGCCAGCAGTTACGGTCCTCCCCGGTCCTACGAGCAGTACTTC. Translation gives CASSYGPPRSYEQYF.

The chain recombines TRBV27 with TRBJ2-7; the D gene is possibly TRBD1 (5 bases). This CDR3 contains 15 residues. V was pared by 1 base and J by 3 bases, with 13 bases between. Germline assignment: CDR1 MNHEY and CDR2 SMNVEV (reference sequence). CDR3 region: CASSLYGRVGYEQYF. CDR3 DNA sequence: TGTGCCAGCAGTTTATACGGCAGGGTAGGCTACGAGCAGTACTTC.

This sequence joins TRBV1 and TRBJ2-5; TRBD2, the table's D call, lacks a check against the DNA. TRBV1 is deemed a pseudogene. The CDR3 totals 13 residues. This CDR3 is CTPLAGVQETQYF. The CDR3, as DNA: TGCACCCCCCTAGCGGGGGTCCAAGAGACCCAGTACTTC.

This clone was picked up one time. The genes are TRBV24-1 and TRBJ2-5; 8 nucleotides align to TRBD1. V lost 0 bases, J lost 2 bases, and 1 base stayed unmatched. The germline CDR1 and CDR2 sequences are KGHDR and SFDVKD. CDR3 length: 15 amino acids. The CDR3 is CATSDLGTGQETQYF. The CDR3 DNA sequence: TGTGCCACCAGTGATTTGGGGACAGGACAAGAGACCCAGTACTTC.

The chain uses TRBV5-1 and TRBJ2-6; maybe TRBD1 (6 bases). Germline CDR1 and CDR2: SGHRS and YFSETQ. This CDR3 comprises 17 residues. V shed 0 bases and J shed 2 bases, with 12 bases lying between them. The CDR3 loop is CASSLAGQLAGANVLTF. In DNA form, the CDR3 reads TGCGCCAGCAGCTTGGCCGGACAGCTAGCTGGGGCCAACGTCCTGACTTTC.

CDR3 sequence reads: CASSLAPGGAGGVYGYTF. In DNA, the CDR3 is TGTGCCAGCAGCTTAGCGCCGGGCGGGGCAGGGGGCGTCTATGGCTACACCTTC. This chain uses TRBV7-2 with TRBJ1-2; 8 nucleotides agree with TRBD1. The trim removed 0 bases at V and 4 bases at J, leaving 13 bases unmatched. Germline values: CDR1 SGHTA, CDR2 FQGNSA. The CDR3 is 18 residues long. Full variable domain (remainder filled in from reference TRBV7-2 and TRBJ1-2): GAGVSQSPSNKVTEKGKDVELRCDPISGHTALYWYRQSLGQGLEFLIYFQGNSAPDKSGLPSDRFSAERTGGSVSTLTIQRTQQEDSAVYLCASSLAPGGAGGVYGYTFGSGTRLTVV.

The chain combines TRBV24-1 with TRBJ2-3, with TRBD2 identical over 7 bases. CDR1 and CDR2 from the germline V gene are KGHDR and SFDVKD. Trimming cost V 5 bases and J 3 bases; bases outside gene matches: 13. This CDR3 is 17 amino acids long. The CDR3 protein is CATSGGTGTIQTDTQYF. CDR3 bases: TGTGCCACCAGTGGGGGAACCGGGACTATCCAGACAGATACGCAGTATTTT.

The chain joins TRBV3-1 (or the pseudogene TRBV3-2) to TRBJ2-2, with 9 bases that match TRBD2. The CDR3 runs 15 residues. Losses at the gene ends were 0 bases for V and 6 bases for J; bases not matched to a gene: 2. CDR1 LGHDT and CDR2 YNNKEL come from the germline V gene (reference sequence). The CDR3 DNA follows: TGTGCCAGCAGCCAAGATCGCGGGGGGGCCGGGGAGCTGTTTTTT. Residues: CASSQDRGGAGELFF.

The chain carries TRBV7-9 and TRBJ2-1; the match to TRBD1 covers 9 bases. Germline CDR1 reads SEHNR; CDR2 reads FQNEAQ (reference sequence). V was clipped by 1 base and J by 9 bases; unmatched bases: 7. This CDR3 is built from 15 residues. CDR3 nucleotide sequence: TGTGCCAGCAGCTTAGGGGACAGGGAGTCCGGTGAGCAGTTCTTC. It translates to CASSLGDRESGEQFF.